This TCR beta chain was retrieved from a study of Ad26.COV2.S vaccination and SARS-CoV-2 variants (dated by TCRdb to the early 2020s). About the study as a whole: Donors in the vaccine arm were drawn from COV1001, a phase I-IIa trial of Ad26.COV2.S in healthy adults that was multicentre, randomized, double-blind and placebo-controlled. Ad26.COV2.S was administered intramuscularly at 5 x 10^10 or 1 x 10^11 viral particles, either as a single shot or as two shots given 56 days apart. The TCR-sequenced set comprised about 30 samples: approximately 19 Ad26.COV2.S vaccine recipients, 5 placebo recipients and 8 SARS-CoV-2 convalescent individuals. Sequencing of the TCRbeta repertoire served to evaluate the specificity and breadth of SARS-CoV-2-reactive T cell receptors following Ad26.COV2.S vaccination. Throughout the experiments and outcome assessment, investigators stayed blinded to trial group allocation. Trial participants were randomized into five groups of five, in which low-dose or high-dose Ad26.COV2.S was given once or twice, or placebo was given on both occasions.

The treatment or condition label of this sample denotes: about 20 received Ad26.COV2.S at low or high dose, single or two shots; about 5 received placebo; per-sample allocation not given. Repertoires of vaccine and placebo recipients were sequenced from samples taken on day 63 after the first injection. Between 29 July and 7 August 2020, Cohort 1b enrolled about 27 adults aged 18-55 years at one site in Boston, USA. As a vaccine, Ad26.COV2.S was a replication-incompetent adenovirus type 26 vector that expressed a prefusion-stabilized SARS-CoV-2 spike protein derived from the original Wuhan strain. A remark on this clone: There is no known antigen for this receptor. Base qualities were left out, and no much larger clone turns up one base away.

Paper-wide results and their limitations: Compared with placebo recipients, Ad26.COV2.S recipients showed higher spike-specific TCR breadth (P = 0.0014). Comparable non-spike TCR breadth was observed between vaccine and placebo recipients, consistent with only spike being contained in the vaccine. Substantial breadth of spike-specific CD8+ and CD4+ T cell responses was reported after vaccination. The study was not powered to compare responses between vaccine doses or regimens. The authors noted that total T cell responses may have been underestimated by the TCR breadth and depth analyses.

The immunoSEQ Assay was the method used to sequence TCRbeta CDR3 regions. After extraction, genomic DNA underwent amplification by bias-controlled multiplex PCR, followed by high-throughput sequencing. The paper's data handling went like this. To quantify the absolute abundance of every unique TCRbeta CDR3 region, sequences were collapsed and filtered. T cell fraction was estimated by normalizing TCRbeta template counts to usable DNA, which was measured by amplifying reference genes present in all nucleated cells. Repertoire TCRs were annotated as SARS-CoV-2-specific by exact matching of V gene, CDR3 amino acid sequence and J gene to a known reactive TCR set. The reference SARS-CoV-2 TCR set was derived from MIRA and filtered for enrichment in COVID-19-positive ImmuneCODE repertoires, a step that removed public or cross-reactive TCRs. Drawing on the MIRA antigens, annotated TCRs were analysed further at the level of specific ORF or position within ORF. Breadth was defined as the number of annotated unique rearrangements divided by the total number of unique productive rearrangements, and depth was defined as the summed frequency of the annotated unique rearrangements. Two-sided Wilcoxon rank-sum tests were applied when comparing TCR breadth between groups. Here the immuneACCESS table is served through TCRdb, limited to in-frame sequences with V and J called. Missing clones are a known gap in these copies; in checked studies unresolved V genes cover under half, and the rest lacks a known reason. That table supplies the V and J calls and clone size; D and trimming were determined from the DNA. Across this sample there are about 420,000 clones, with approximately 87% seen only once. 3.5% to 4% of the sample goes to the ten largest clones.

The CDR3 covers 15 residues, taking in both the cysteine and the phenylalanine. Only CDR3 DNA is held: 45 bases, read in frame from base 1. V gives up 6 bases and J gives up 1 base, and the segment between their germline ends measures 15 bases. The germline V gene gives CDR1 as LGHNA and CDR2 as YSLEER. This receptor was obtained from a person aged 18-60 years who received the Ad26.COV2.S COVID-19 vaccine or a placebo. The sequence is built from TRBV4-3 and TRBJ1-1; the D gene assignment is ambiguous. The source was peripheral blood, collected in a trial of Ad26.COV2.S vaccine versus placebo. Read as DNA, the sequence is TGCGCCAGCAGTCTGACATTTCGCGGGAACACTGAAGCTTTCTTT. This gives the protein CASSLTFRGNTEAFF.